These 20 T cell receptor beta chains originate from one sample sequenced in a study of blood T cell repertoires in COVID-19. TCRdb's table, derived via immunoSEQ multiplex PCR, lists solely in-frame clones and lacks some. This table holds 40,000 to 50,000 clones, 85% to 90% found once. The sequencing input was peripheral blood. Every receptor here comes from a man aged 25-45 years with active or convalescent COVID-19.

This rearrangement joins TRBV6-5 to TRBJ1-6; 9 nucleotides match TRBD1. V lost 9 bases, J lost 7 bases, and 10 bases stayed unmatched. CDR3 length equals 15 residues. The germline V gene encodes CDR1 MNHEY and CDR2 SVGAGI. This chain's CDR3 is CASTRDRARNSPLHF. Written as DNA, the CDR3 is TGTGCCAGTACCCGGGACAGGGCGAGGAATTCACCCCTCCACTTT.

With regard to this clone: The sample holds other DNA sequences that translate to the same CDR3. This rearrangement joins TRBV3-1 (or the pseudogene TRBV3-2) to TRBJ1-1; tentative D call: TRBD1 (5 bases). The CDR3 has 14 amino acids. V lost 4 bases, J lost 5 bases, and 14 bases lay in between. The germline V gene encodes CDR1 LGHDT and CDR2 YNNKEL (reference sequence). The DNA for the CDR3 is TGTGCCAGCAGCCCCCTCGGGGGGGGGACTGAAGCTTTCTTT. Translated, it gives CASSPLGGGTEAFF.

This clone was detected only once. The chain joins TRBV2 to TRBJ2-7; possibly TRBD1 for D (5 bases). V lost 3 bases to trimming and J lost 6 bases, with 15 bases between them. Germline lookup yields CDR1 SNHLY and CDR2 FYNNEI. This CDR3 spans 14 amino acids. The CDR3 DNA reads as TGTGCCAGCAGTGAGGAAGACAGTCGTCCCGAGCAGTACGTC. Translating gives CASSEEDSRPEQYV.

V is TRBV12-5 and J is TRBJ2-2; possibly TRBD1 for D (5 bases). The ends were cut back, 5 bases at V and 13 bases at J, with 17 bases in the middle. The CDR3 is 13 amino acids. CDR1 LGHNT and CDR2 FRNRAP come from the germline V gene. The chain's CDR3 is CASGNGHDLGLFF. As DNA, the CDR3 is TGTGCTAGTGGTAACGGACATGACCTAGGGCTGTTTTTT.

The gene calls are TRBV11-3 and TRBJ2-1; D is possibly TRBD1 (6 bases). The ends were cut back, 5 bases at V and 4 bases at J, with 15 bases in the middle. Germline V gives CDR1 SGHNT, CDR2 YENEEA. The CDR3 consists of 15 residues. CDR3 DNA sequence: TGTGCCAGCAGCCCTTCCGGGACACTTTACAATGAGCAGTTCTTC. Translated: CASSPSGTLYNEQFF.

This chain connects TRBV28 to TRBJ1-2; D is uncertain. The CDR3 consists of 14 residues. V was clipped by 3 bases and J by 2 bases, with 10 bases between them. Looked up from germline, CDR1 is MDHEN and CDR2 is SYDVKM. The CDR3 protein is CASSFVSANYGYTF. The CDR3 nucleotides read TGTGCCAGCAGTTTTGTCAGTGCAAACTATGGCTACACCTTC.

CDR3 in amino acids: CASSRDMNSGANVLTF. As DNA, the CDR3 is TGTGCCAGCAGTCGAGACATGAACTCTGGGGCCAACGTCCTGACTTTC. The chain combines TRBV14 with TRBJ2-6, with D unclear. Germline V gives CDR1 SGHDN, CDR2 FVKESK. Trimming removed 6 bases at V and 0 bases at J, with 12 bases between. The CDR3 covers 16 residues.

This chain uses TRBV19 with TRBJ1-2; TRBD1 agrees at 9 bases. The V gene end was trimmed by 7 bases and the J gene end by 7 bases; junction bases not matched to a gene: 13. This CDR3 region has 15 residues. CDR1 and CDR2 (germline): LNHDA, SQIVND (reference sequence). The CDR3: CASTGTGSPNRGYTF. The CDR3 bases are TGTGCCAGTACCGGGACAGGGAGCCCCAATCGTGGCTACACCTTC.

This chain joins TRBV24-1 and TRBJ2-3; 9 nucleotides line up with TRBD2. V trimming: 5 bases; J trimming: 0 bases; junction bases outside the gene matches: 2. CDR1 is KGHDR, CDR2 SFDVKD, per germline. The CDR3 totals 15 residues. The chain's CDR3 is CATSGLAASTDTQYF. In DNA form, the CDR3 reads TGTGCCACCAGTGGACTAGCGGCTAGCACAGATACGCAGTATTTT.

This chain uses TRBV10-1 with TRBJ2-2; TRBD2 agrees at 11 bases. There are 16 residues in the CDR3. CDR1 WNHNN and CDR2 SYGVQD come from the germline V gene (reference sequence). V dropped 6 bases and J dropped 4; count of bases not matched to a gene: 7. CDR3 sequence: CASSGAGTSGTGELFF. The CDR3 DNA reads TGCGCCAGCAGCGGAGCCGGGACTAGCGGCACCGGGGAGCTGTTTTTT.

This clone was recorded a few times. The chain joins TRBV6-5 to TRBJ1-2, with TRBD1 matching over 10 bases. V gave up 5 bases and J gave up 4 bases; unmatched junction bases: 1. The CDR3 covers 13 residues. Germline loops: CDR1 MNHEY, CDR2 SVGAGI. Here the CDR3 reads CASSRTGGYGYTF. The CDR3 DNA sequence: TGTGCCAGCAGTAGGACAGGGGGCTATGGCTACACCTTC.

The chain recombines TRBV5-1 with TRBJ2-7; TRBD1 agrees at 8 bases. The CDR3 length is 14 residues. Germline CDR1 is SGHRS and CDR2 is YFSETQ. V lost 3 bases, J lost 3 bases, and 5 bases stayed unmatched. For the CDR3, the DNA is TGCGCCAGCAGCTCCGGGACAGGAGACTACGAGCAGTACTTC. Its protein product is CASSSGTGDYEQYF.

This chain links TRBV19 with TRBJ1-1; no definite D call. There are 13 residues in the CDR3. Germline V gene sequence: CDR1 LNHDA, CDR2 SQIVND (reference sequence). V lost 5 bases, J lost 6 bases, and 13 bases lay in between. CDR3 sequence: CASSVVLVAEAFF. The CDR3 coding sequence is TGTGCCAGTAGTGTCGTACTAGTCGCTGAAGCTTTCTTT.

The rearrangement uses TRBV6-1 and TRBJ2-1, with 8 positions matching TRBD2. The V gene's germline CDR1 is MNHNS and CDR2 SASEGT. CDR3 length: 16 residues. Losses at the gene ends were 4 bases for V and 7 bases for J; bases not matched to a gene: 12. Here the CDR3 reads CASSGVTGGAGNEQFF. CDR3 DNA sequence: TGTGCCAGCAGTGGGGTGACGGGGGGGGCCGGTAATGAGCAGTTCTTC.

The rearrangement joins TRBV11-3 to TRBJ2-1, with TRBD1 identical over 8 bases. V lost 5 bases to trimming and J lost 7 bases; unmatched junction nucleotides: 7. Germline assignment: CDR1 SGHNT and CDR2 YENEEA. There are 14 residues in the CDR3. This CDR3 reads CASSTRTGWNEQFF. In DNA, the CDR3 is TGTGCCAGCAGCACCCGGACAGGGTGGAATGAGCAGTTCTTC. Full variable domain (missing parts from reference TRBV11-3 and TRBJ2-1): EAGVVQSPRYKIIEKKQPVAFWCNPISGHNTLYWYLQNLGQGPELLIRYENEEAVDDSQLPKDRFSAERLKGVDSTLKIQPAELGDSAVYLCASSTRTGWNEQFFGPGTRLTVL.

This chain connects TRBV5-5 to TRBJ1-1; 7 bases map to TRBD1. The length of the CDR3 is 13 residues. Germline CDR1 reads SGHKS; CDR2 reads YYEKEE (reference sequence). The V and J ends lost 4 bases and 4 bases, in that order; junction bases with no gene match: 4. The CDR3 sequence is CASSMGQSTEAFF. The CDR3 DNA reads TGTGCCAGCAGCATGGGACAGAGCACTGAAGCTTTCTTT.

The V gene is TRBV5-1, the J gene TRBJ2-5; 13 nucleotides agree with TRBD2. The J segment lost 0 bases and the V segment lost 7 bases, leaving 6 bases of the junction unmatched. The CDR3 runs 16 residues. CDR1 SGHRS and CDR2 YFSETQ come from the germline V gene. The chain's CDR3 is CASQGLAGSYQETQYF. The DNA of the CDR3 is TGCGCCAGCCAGGGACTAGCGGGAAGTTACCAAGAGACCCAGTACTTC.

Concerning this clone: Additional DNA sequences in this sample encode the identical CDR3. The chain links TRBV12-3 or TRBV12-4 to TRBJ2-4, with 11 bases lining up with TRBD2. The CDR3 is made up of 13 amino acids. With V trimmed by 5 bases and J by 6 bases, 0 bases remained unmatched. CDR3 sequence (DNA): TGTGCCAGCAGTGGGACTAGCGGAAACATTCAGTACTTC. This codes for CASSGTSGNIQYF.

The chain uses TRBV24-1 and TRBJ2-3; TRBD1 matches at 10 bases. J lost 4 bases, V lost 3 bases, and 9 bases had no gene match. The CDR3 spans 17 residues. Germline loops: CDR1 KGHDR, CDR2 SFDVKD. For the CDR3, the DNA is TGTGCCACCAGTGATAGGACCGGGACAGGGGTCGCAGATACGCAGTATTTT. Translating gives CATSDRTGTGVADTQYF.

The chain is built from TRBV11-3 and TRBJ2-2; 8 bases align to TRBD1. V dropped 6 bases and J dropped 7; count of bases not matched to a gene: 7. The germline V gene has CDR1 SGHNT and CDR2 YENEEA. The CDR3 length is 14 residues. The CDR3 here is CASRPGGVGGELFF. Written as DNA, the CDR3 is TGTGCCAGCAGGCCAGGGGGCGTGGGCGGGGAGCTGTTTTTT. The full variable domain, its missing parts supplied by reference TRBV11-3 and TRBJ2-2, is EAGVVQSPRYKIIEKKQPVAFWCNPISGHNTLYWYLQNLGQGPELLIRYENEEAVDDSQLPKDRFSAERLKGVDSTLKIQPAELGDSAVYLCASRPGGVGGELFFGEGSRLTVL.